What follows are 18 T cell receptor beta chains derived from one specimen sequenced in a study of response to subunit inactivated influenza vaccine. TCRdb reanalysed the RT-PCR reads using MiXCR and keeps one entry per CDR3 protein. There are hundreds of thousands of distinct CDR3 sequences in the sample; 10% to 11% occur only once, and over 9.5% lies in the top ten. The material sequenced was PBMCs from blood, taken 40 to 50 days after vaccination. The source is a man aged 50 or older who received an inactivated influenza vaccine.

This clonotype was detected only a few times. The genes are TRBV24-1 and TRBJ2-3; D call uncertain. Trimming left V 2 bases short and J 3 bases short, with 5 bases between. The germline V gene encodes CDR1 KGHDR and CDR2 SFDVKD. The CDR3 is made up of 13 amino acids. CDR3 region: CATSDYGTDTQYF. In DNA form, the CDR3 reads TGTGCCACCAGTGATTATGGGACAGATACGCAGTATTTT.

Written as DNA, the CDR3 is TGTGCCAGCAGCTTAGGGACAGGGCACTATGGCTACACCTTC. Its protein is CASSLGTGHYGYTF. This chain uses TRBV7-2 with TRBJ1-2; 8 nucleotides match TRBD1. V trimming: 1 base; J trimming: 3 bases; junction bases outside the gene matches: 1. This CDR3 has 14 residues. Germline loops: CDR1 SGHTA, CDR2 FQGNSA.

CDR3 sequence (DNA): TGCGCCAGCAGCTTCTTTTGGGGGGGGCAAGAGACCCAGTACTTC. It is translated as CASSFFWGGQETQYF. This chain connects TRBV5-1 to TRBJ2-5, with 7 bases identical to TRBD2. The germline V gene encodes CDR1 SGHRS and CDR2 YFSETQ. There are 15 residues in the CDR3. V was clipped by 2 bases and J by 2 bases; unmatched bases: 6.

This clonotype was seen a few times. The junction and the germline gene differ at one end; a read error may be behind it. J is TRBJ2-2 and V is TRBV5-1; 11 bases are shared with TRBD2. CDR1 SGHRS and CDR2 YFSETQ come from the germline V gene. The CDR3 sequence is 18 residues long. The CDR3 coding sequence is TGCGCCAGCAGCCATAGCGGGGGGGCCTCTTCGAAAACCGGGGAGCTGTTTTTT. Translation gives CASSHSGGASSKTGELFF.

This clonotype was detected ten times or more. CDR3 sequence (DNA): TGCAGCGTTGAAGGGGGTCCATCTACGGAGCAGTACTTC. This sequence encodes CSVEGGPSTEQYF. The rearrangement uses TRBV29-1 and TRBJ2-7; D is unresolved. The CDR3 sequence is 13 residues long. From germline, CDR1 is SQVTM and CDR2 ANQGSEA. With 1 base removed from V and 7 bases from J, the gap between germline ends came to 14 bases.

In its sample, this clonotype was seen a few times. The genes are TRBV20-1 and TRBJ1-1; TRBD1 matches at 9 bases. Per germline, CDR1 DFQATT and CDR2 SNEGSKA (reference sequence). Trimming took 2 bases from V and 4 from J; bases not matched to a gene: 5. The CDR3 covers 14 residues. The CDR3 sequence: CSARRRDRVTEAFF. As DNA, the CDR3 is TGCAGTGCTAGACGCCGGGACAGGGTCACTGAAGCTTTCTTT.

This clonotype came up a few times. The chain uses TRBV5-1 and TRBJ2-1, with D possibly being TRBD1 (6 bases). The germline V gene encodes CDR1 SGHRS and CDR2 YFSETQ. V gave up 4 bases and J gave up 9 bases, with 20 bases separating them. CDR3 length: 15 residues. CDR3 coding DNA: TGCGCCAGCAGCCCCGGACAGTCGGCTATGGGTGAGCAGTTCTTC. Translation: CASSPGQSAMGEQFF.

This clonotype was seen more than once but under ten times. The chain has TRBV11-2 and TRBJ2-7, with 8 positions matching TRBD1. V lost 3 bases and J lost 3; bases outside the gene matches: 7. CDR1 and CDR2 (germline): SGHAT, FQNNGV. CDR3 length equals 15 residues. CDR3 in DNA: TGTGCCAGCAGCTTCAGCCAGGGGGCAGACTACGAGCAGTACTTC. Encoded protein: CASSFSQGADYEQYF.

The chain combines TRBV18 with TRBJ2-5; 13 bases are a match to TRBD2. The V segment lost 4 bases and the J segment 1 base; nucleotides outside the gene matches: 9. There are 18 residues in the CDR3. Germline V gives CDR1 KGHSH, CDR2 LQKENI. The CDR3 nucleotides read TGTGCCAGCTCACTACAGAGGACTAGCGGGAGACCCCAAGAGACCCAGTACTTC. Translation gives CASSLQRTSGRPQETQYF.

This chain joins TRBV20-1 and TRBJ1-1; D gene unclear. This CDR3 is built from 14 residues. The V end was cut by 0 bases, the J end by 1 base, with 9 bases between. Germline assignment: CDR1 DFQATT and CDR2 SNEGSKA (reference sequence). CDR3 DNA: TGCAGTGCTAGAGATTTCCAGAAGAACACTGAAGCTTTCTTT. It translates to CSARDFQKNTEAFF.

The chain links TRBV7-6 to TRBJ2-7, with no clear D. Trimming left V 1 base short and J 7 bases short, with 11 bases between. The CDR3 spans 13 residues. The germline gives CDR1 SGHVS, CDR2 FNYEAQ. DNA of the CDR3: TGTGCCAGCAGCTTAGAGGTCGTGGGGGAGCAGTACTTC. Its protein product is CASSLEVVGEQYF.

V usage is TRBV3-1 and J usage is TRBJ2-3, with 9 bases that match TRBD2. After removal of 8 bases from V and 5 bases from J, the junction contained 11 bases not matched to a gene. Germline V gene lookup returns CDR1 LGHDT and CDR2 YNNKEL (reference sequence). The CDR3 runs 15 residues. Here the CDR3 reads CASSPGLAGIDTQYF. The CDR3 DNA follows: TGTGCCAGCTCCCCCGGCCTAGCGGGAATAGATACGCAGTATTTT.

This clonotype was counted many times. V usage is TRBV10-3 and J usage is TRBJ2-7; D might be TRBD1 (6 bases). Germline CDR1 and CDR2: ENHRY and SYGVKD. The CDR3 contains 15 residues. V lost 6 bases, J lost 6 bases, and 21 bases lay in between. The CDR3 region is CAISRDILQGVEQYF. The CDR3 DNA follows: TGTGCCATCAGCAGGGACATCCTGCAAGGGGTCGAGCAGTACTTC.

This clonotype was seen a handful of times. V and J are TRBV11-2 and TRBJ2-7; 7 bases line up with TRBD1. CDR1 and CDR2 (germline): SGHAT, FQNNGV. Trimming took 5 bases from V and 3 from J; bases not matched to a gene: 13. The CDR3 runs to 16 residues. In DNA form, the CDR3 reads TGTGCCAGCAGCAGAGTAGGCAGGGGGTTATTCTACGAGCAGTACTTC. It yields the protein CASSRVGRGLFYEQYF.

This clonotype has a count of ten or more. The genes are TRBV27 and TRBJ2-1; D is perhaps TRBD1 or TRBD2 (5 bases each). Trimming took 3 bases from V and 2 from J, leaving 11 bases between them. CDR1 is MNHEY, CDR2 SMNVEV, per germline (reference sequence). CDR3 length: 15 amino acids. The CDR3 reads CASSLGVGTYNEQFF. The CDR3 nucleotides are TGTGCCAGCAGTTTGGGGGTAGGGACCTACAATGAGCAGTTCTTC.

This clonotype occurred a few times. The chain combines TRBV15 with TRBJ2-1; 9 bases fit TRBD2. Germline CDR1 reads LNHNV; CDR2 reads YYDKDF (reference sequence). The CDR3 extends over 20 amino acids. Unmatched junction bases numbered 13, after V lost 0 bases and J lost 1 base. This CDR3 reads CATSRDPGSGGKLSYNEQFF. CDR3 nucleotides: TGTGCCACCAGCAGAGATCCGGGTAGCGGGGGAAAACTTTCCTACAATGAGCAGTTCTTC.

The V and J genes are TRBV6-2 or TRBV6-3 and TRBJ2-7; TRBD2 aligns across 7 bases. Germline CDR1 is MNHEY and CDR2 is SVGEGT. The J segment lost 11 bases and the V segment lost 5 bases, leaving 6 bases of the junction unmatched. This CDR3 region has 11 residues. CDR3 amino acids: CASSLGGYKYF. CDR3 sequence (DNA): TGTGCCAGCAGTCTGGGGGGGTACAAGTACTTC.

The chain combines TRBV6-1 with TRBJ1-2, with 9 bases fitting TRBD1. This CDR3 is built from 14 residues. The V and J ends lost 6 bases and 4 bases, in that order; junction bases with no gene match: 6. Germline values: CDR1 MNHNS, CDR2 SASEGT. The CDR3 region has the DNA TGTGCCAGCAGCCTTGACAGGGGGGTCTATGGCTACACCTTC. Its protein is CASSLDRGVYGYTF.